Here is one T cell receptor (beta chain) with its context. The antigen remains unidentified. This sample was taken from a study of T cells in lung cancer brain metastases. General study findings and limits: DNA fragmentation in FFPE samples may have prevented full retrieval of the infiltrating T cell repertoire.

Trimming took off 5 bases at V and 2 bases at J, with 9 bases between the two ends. Per the germline V gene, CDR1 is SQVTM and CDR2 is ANQGSEA. There are 12 residues in the CDR3. Using immunoSEQ multiplex PCR, the repertoire was profiled, and TCRdb retains in-frame clones only, with some absent. This table has some 5,000 clones, roughly 84% appearing once. The TCR sequence derives from a woman aged 50 to 60 with non-small cell lung cancer that had spread to the brain. Sequencing input: tumor tissue from a brain metastasis. The chain uses TRBV29-1 and TRBJ2-5; D is uncertain. CDR3 region: CSVSTWQETQYF. DNA of the CDR3: TGCAGCGTTAGTACCTGGCAAGAGACCCAGTACTTC.